A single sample gave rise to the 9 T cell receptor beta chains below, sequenced in a study of CD8+CD57+ T cells in acquired aplastic anemia. The template for TCR beta VDJ and CDR3 sequence profiling was genomic DNA. TCRdb passed the reads through MiXCR, listing each CDR3 protein once. The table has 150,000 to 200,000 distinct CDR3 sequences, around 48% seen once. Those patients picked for sequencing had displayed CD8+CD57+ cell expansion on flow cytometry. The sample comprised sorted CD4+, CD8+, or CD8+CD57+ T cells (not recorded which) from PBMCs. The receptors come from a human donor with aplastic anemia.

This clonotype occurred many times. V is TRBV12-3 or TRBV12-4 and J is TRBJ2-3; D not resolved. The CDR3 covers 14 residues. V was shortened by 6 bases and J by 4 bases, with 14 bases between the two germline ends. DNA for the CDR3: TGTGCCAGCAGCCCAGAGTCTGGAGCAGATACGCAGTATTTT. This sequence encodes CASSPESGADTQYF.

This clonotype was counted ten times or more. DNA of the CDR3: TGTGCCAGCAGCCAAGGCCAGCTGAGCACAGATACGCAGTATTTT. This codes for CASSQGQLSTDTQYF. The rearrangement links TRBV7-3 to TRBJ2-3; D unresolved. V was cut by 5 bases and J by 0 bases, with 12 bases left in between. CDR1 is SGHTA, CDR2 FQGTGA, per germline. The CDR3 sequence is 15 residues long. Together with reference TRBV7-3 and TRBJ2-3, the CDR3 gives the full variable domain: GAGVSQTPSNKVTEKGKYVELRCDPISGHTALYWYRQSLGQGPEFLIYFQGTGAADDSGLPNDRFFAVRPEGSVSTLKIQRTERGDSAVYLCASSQGQLSTDTQYFGPGTRLTVL.

The rearrangement joins TRBV3-1 to TRBJ1-4; TRBD1 matches at 9 bases. The CDR3 is made up of 16 amino acids. The trim removed 2 bases at V and 6 bases at J, leaving 7 bases unmatched. Germline V gene sequence: CDR1 LGHDT, CDR2 YNNKEL (reference sequence). As DNA, the CDR3 is TGTGCCAGCAGCCAACTGTTCCGGGACAGGGATGAAAAACTGTTTTTT. Protein sequence: CASSQLFRDRDEKLFF.

About this clonotype itself: A much larger clone differs from this one at a single base, so this may be a read error. The V gene is TRBV13, the J gene TRBJ1-2; 7 bases are a match to TRBD1. The CDR3 has 15 residues. Germline V gene sequence: CDR1 PRHDT, CDR2 FYEKMQ (reference sequence). The CDR3 here is CVSSLGQVPNYGYTF. The CDR3 DNA follows: TGTGTCAGCAGCCTCGGACAGGTACCCAACTATGGCTACACCTTC.

This clonotype was seen a handful of times. The V and J genes are TRBV7-6 and TRBJ2-7; TRBD2 might be the D (5 bases). CDR3 length: 14 residues. The ends were cut back, 5 bases at V and 3 bases at J, with 14 bases in the middle. Germline CDR1 is SGHVS and CDR2 is FNYEAQ. CDR3 nucleotides: TGTGCCAGCAGCCTAAATCAGCGGAGCTACGAGCAGTACTTC. This translates into CASSLNQRSYEQYF.

This clonotype was observed a few times. This rearrangement joins TRBV2 to TRBJ1-2; D not certain. V was shortened by 5 bases and J by 0 bases, with 16 bases between the two germline ends. The CDR3 contains 16 residues. From germline, CDR1 is SNHLY and CDR2 FYNNEI. CDR3 amino acids: CASSQTDETTNYGYTF. CDR3 coding DNA: TGTGCCAGCAGTCAAACGGACGAAACGACTAACTATGGCTACACCTTC.

This clonotype has a count of ten or more. The gene calls are TRBV3-1 and TRBJ2-5, with D tentatively TRBD1 (6 bases). Germline lookup yields CDR1 LGHDT and CDR2 YNNKEL (reference sequence). The CDR3 totals 13 residues. The V gene lost 4 bases and the J gene lost 4 bases, with 10 bases spanning the gap. For the CDR3, the DNA is TGTGCCAGCAGCCGTGTCAGGGGAGAGACCCAGTACTTC. Translation gives CASSRVRGETQYF.

The sample holds a few counts of this clonotype. This may arise from a read error, as a much more abundant clone is one base away. The chain has TRBV19 and TRBJ1-2, with unresolved D. Germline assignment: CDR1 LNHDA and CDR2 SQIVND (reference sequence). The CDR3 is made up of 15 amino acids. Trimming shortened V by 2 bases and J by 8 bases, and 18 bases separated the two germline ends. This CDR3 reads CASSIPTDAPGGYTF. The CDR3 coding sequence is TGTGCCAGTAGTATACCTACGGACGCTCCAGGAGGCTACACCTTC.

The chain carries TRBV15 and TRBJ1-6, with TRBD1 as a possible D gene (5 bases). V shed 6 bases and J shed 7 bases, with 13 bases lying between them. The CDR3 is made up of 14 amino acids. Germline CDR1 and CDR2: LNHNV and YYDKDF (reference sequence). In nucleotides, the CDR3 is TGTGCCACCAGGGGGGGTCTAGGAAATTCACCCCTCCACTTT. As protein: CATRGGLGNSPLHF.